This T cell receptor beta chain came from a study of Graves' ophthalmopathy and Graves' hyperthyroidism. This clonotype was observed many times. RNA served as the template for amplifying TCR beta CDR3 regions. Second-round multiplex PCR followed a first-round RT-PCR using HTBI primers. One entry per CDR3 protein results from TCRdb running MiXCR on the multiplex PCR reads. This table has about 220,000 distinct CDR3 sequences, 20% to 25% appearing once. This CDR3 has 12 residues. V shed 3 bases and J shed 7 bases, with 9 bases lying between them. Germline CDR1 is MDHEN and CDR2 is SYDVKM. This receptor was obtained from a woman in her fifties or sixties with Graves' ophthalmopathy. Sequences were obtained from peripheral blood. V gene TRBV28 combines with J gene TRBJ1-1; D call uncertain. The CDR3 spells CASSLEQFEAFF. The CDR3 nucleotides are TGTGCCAGCAGTTTGGAGCAGTTTGAAGCTTTCTTT.